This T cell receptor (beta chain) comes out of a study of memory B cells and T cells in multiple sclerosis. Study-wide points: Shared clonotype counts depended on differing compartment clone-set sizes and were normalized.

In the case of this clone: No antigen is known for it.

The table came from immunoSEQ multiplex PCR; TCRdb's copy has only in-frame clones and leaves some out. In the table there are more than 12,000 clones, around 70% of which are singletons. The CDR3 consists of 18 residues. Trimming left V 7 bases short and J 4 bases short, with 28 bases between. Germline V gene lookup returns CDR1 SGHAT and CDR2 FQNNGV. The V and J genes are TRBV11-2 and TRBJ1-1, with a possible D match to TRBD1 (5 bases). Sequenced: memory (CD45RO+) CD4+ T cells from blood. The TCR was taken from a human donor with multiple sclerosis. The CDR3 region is CASNTPLSQGAIPTEAFF. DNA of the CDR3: TGTGCCAGCAACACCCCCCTGAGCCAGGGTGCTATCCCCACTGAAGCTTTCTTT.